These 28 T cell receptor beta chains originate from one sample sequenced in a study of beta chain features in type 1 diabetes. Expressed TCRB transcripts got sequenced, as all isolated RNA was reverse transcribed. Generated by immunoSEQ multiplex PCR, the TCRdb table keeps only in-frame clones and is missing some. Found here are hundreds of thousands of clones, about a sixth of them singletons; the top ten hold around 0.02%. Material: naive CD4+ T cells from blood. The receptors were gathered from a woman younger than 35 in good health.

The genes are TRBV6-5 and TRBJ2-3; possibly TRBD2 for D (6 bases). V was pared by 0 bases and J by 6 bases, with 16 bases between. Germline V gives CDR1 MNHEY, CDR2 SVGAGI. This CDR3 is 16 amino acids long. The CDR3 nucleotides read TGTGCCAGCAGTTACTCGCAGCTAGCGCGATCGGATACGCAGTATTTT. Translating it yields CASSYSQLARSDTQYF.

This clone turned up a few times. The chain combines TRBV25-1 with TRBJ2-1; no clear D. The CDR3 contains 14 residues. Trimming cost V 3 bases and J 4 bases, with 10 bases left between them. Germline values: CDR1 MGHDK, CDR2 SYGVNS. DNA of the CDR3: TGTGCCAGCAGTGATATGTCCAGGTACAATGAGCAGTTCTTC. As protein: CASSDMSRYNEQFF.

This clone has more than one count but fewer than ten. The V and J genes are TRBV29-1 and TRBJ2-7; D is perhaps TRBD1 (6 bases). From germline, CDR1 is SQVTM and CDR2 ANQGSEA. The V gene lost 0 bases and the J gene lost 5 bases, with 8 bases spanning the gap. The CDR3 spans 12 residues. The CDR3 here is CSVEEDRNEQYF. For the CDR3, the DNA is TGCAGCGTTGAAGAGGACAGAAACGAGCAGTACTTC.

The rearrangement joins TRBV5-1 to TRBJ2-5; TRBD2 aligns across 9 bases. This CDR3 spans 17 amino acids. Per germline, CDR1 SGHRS and CDR2 YFSETQ. V gave up 3 bases and J gave up 4 bases; unmatched junction bases: 13. In DNA, the CDR3 is TGCGCCAGCAGCTCCCTGGGGCGCGGGAGGGCCGGAGAGACCCAGTACTTC. It is translated as CASSSLGRGRAGETQYF.

This clone was counted a few times. The chain carries TRBV19 and TRBJ2-7, with a tentative D call TRBD2 (5 bases). Germline V lookup: CDR1 LNHDA, CDR2 SQIVND (reference sequence). V shed 8 bases and J shed 3 bases, with 8 bases lying between them. The CDR3 has 11 amino acids. The CDR3 DNA is TGTGCCAGTGGCGAGGGCTACGAGCAGTACTTC. This codes for CASGEGYEQYF.

This clone was counted a few times. The rearrangement links TRBV9 to TRBJ2-7, with D maybe TRBD2 (5 bases). Germline CDR1 reads SGDLS; CDR2 reads YYNGEE. Trimming took 0 bases from V and 3 from J, leaving 10 bases between them. CDR3 length equals 14 residues. CDR3 protein: CASSVGSGNYEQYF. The DNA for the CDR3 is TGTGCCAGCAGCGTAGGGAGCGGTAACTACGAGCAGTACTTC.

This clone was observed a handful of times. V gene TRBV18 combines with J gene TRBJ2-5; 9 nucleotides agree with TRBD1. Unmatched junction bases numbered 7, after V lost 3 bases and J lost 5 bases. The germline V gene has CDR1 KGHSH and CDR2 LQKENI. The CDR3 consists of 15 residues. The DNA of the CDR3 is TGTGCCAGCTCACCTGGGACAGGGAATCAGGAGACCCAGTACTTC. Its protein is CASSPGTGNQETQYF.

The chain recombines TRBV4-2 with TRBJ2-7; 12 nucleotides line up with TRBD2. Per germline, CDR1 LGHNA and CDR2 YNFKEQ. With 0 bases clipped from V and 7 bases from J, the junction kept 13 bases outside the gene matches. This CDR3 comprises 18 residues. This chain's CDR3 is CASSQDFLRTSGKGEQYF. CDR3 DNA: TGTGCCAGCAGCCAAGACTTTCTTAGGACTAGCGGGAAGGGTGAGCAGTACTTC.

This chain uses TRBV5-1 with TRBJ2-3; TRBD1 matches at 9 bases. With V trimmed by 2 bases and J by 3 bases, 7 bases remained unmatched. CDR3 length: 16 residues. From germline, CDR1 is SGHRS and CDR2 YFSETQ. CDR3 sequence reads: CASSLNPTGGTDTQYF. CDR3 coding DNA: TGCGCCAGCAGCTTAAACCCGACAGGGGGGACAGATACGCAGTATTTT.

The chain uses TRBV15 and TRBJ2-2, with 9 bases identical to TRBD1. J was trimmed by 4 bases and V by 0 bases; bases with no gene match: 3. Germline CDR1 reads LNHNV; CDR2 reads YYDKDF (reference sequence). CDR3 length: 16 residues. The CDR3 region is CATSRDPDRGTGELFF. CDR3 nucleotides: TGTGCCACCAGCAGAGACCCGGACAGGGGCACCGGGGAGCTGTTTTTT. Supplemented by reference TRBV15 and TRBJ2-2, the full variable domain reads DAMVIQNPRYQVTQFGKPVTLSCSQTLNHNVMYWYQQKSSQAPKLLFHYYDKDFNNEADTPDNFQSRRPNTSFCFLDIRSPGLGDTAMYLCATSRDPDRGTGELFFGEGSRLTVL.

This clone has just a few counts. The chain combines TRBV6-4 with TRBJ1-2; TRBD1 matches at 9 bases. CDR1 and CDR2 (germline): MRHNA, SNTAGT. V lost 6 bases to trimming and J lost 2 bases; unmatched junction nucleotides: 4. The CDR3 consists of 14 residues. The CDR3 nucleotides read TGTGCCAGCAGACCTGGACAGGGGAACTATGGCTACACCTTC. It yields the protein CASRPGQGNYGYTF.

This clone was observed a few times. The J gene is TRBJ1-4, the V gene TRBV7-9; D is undetermined. CDR1 and CDR2 from the germline V gene are SEHNR and FQNEAQ (reference sequence). The CDR3 consists of 13 residues. V lost 2 bases and J lost 8, with 9 bases in between. CDR3 sequence (DNA): TGTGCCAGCAGCTTAATAGTAGGGGAAAAACTGTTTTTT. Its protein product is CASSLIVGEKLFF.

The chain has TRBV15 and TRBJ2-3; 12 bases line up with TRBD1. V shed 1 base and J 7 bases; nucleotides not matched to a gene: 9. This CDR3 spans 17 amino acids. The germline V gene has CDR1 LNHNV and CDR2 YYDKDF (reference sequence). CDR3 coding DNA: TGTGCCACCAGCAGAGCTTTCCGGGACAGGGGGCTCTATACGCAGTATTTT. This gives the protein CATSRAFRDRGLYTQYF.

The CDR3 spells CASSQFQVRNEQFF. CDR3 nucleotide sequence: TGCGCCAGCAGCCAATTTCAAGTGCGCAATGAGCAGTTCTTC. This chain links TRBV4-1 with TRBJ2-1; no clear D. The CDR3 has 14 residues. Germline lookup yields CDR1 MGHRA and CDR2 YSYEKL. V was clipped by 2 bases and J by 6 bases, with 11 bases between them.

Points on this clone: Within the sample, other DNA sequences also encode this same CDR3. V usage is TRBV29-1 and J usage is TRBJ2-1; 9 nucleotides match TRBD2. CDR1 SQVTM and CDR2 ANQGSEA come from the germline V gene. This CDR3 contains 17 residues. J gave up 10 bases and V 3 bases, and 19 bases lay outside the gene matches. Written as DNA, the CDR3 is TGCAGCGTTGAGGATCTCACGGGACTAGCTTATTTTACCGAGCAGTTCTTC. Protein: CSVEDLTGLAYFTEQFF.

This clone was observed a few times. In DNA form, the CDR3 reads TGCGCCAGCAGCCCGGATTTCCTCTCCTACAATGAGCAGTTCTTC. Protein: CASSPDFLSYNEQFF. The rearrangement joins TRBV5-1 to TRBJ2-1; D is undetermined. The CDR3 consists of 15 residues. V was shortened by 4 bases and J by 0 bases, with 11 bases between the two germline ends. Per germline, CDR1 SGHRS and CDR2 YFSETQ. The variable domain in full, with the rest retrieved from reference TRBV5-1 and TRBJ2-1, is KAGVTQTPRYLIKTRGQQVTLSCSPISGHRSVSWYQQTPGQGLQFLFEYFSETQRNKGNFPGRFSGRQFSNSRSEMNVSTLELGDSALYLCASSPDFLSYNEQFFGPGTRLTVL.

This clone was found a few times. The chain employs TRBV6-5 and TRBJ1-2, with 10 bases that match TRBD1. V lost 6 bases and J lost 4; bases outside the gene matches: 8. The CDR3 loop spans 15 amino acids. Germline CDR1 is MNHEY and CDR2 is SVGAGI. CDR3 loop: CASRGGTGDRYGYTF. The CDR3 DNA reads as TGTGCCAGCAGGGGCGGGACAGGGGATCGCTATGGCTACACCTTC.

The gene calls are TRBV10-3 and TRBJ1-1; TRBD1 aligns across 10 bases. V trimming: 4 bases; J trimming: 5 bases; junction bases outside the gene matches: 1. The CDR3 has 13 amino acids. Per the germline V gene, CDR1 is ENHRY and CDR2 is SYGVKD. The CDR3 loop is CAISVDRGTEAFF. CDR3 nucleotides: TGTGCCATCAGTGTGGACAGGGGGACTGAAGCTTTCTTT.

This chain joins TRBV7-9 and TRBJ1-2, with TRBD1 matching 9 bases. J gave up 4 bases and V 4 bases, and 7 bases lay outside the gene matches. Germline V gene data show CDR1 as SEHNR and CDR2 as FQNEAQ (reference sequence). The CDR3 sequence is 15 residues long. CDR3 in amino acids: CASSYPGTGLYGYTF. In DNA, the CDR3 is TGTGCCAGCAGCTACCCCGGGACAGGGCTCTATGGCTACACCTTC. Full variable domain (missing parts from reference TRBV7-9 and TRBJ1-2): DTGVSQNPRHKITKRGQNVTFRCDPISEHNRLYWYRQTLGQGPEFLTYFQNEAQLEKSRLLSDRFSAERPKGSFSTLEIQRTEQGDSAMYLCASSYPGTGLYGYTFGSGTRLTVV.

This clone came up a few times. The chain links TRBV7-3 to TRBJ2-1, with TRBD2 identical over 10 bases. With 5 bases clipped from V and 5 bases from J, the junction kept 3 bases outside the gene matches. The CDR3 consists of 14 residues. Germline V gives CDR1 SGHTA, CDR2 FQGTGA. CDR3 nucleotide sequence: TGTGCCAGCAGCCAAGGACTAGCGGACAATGAGCAGTTCTTC. Amino acid sequence: CASSQGLADNEQFF.

The genes are TRBV29-1 and TRBJ1-2; D might be TRBD1 (6 bases). V lost 7 bases, J lost 8 bases, and 23 bases lay in between. Germline V CDR1 and CDR2: SQVTM, ANQGSEA. This CDR3 is built from 14 residues. The CDR3 region is CSARSQGSPGGYTF. CDR3 sequence (DNA): TGCAGCGCCAGGAGCCAGGGGTCCCCGGGCGGCTACACCTTC. The entire variable domain, with the rest obtained from reference TRBV29-1 and TRBJ1-2, is as follows: SAVISQKPSRDICQRGTSLTIQCQVDSQVTMMFWYRQQPGQSLTLIATANQGSEATYESGFVIDKFPISRPNLTFSTLTVSNMSPEDSSIYLCSARSQGSPGGYTFGSGTRLTVV.

The sample holds a few counts of this clone. The gene calls are TRBV5-4 and TRBJ2-5; D unclear. CDR1 is SGHNT, CDR2 YYREEE, per germline (reference sequence). Trimming took off 5 bases at V and 9 bases at J, with 17 bases between the two ends. The CDR3 covers 13 residues. The CDR3 nucleotides read TGTGCCAGCAGGTCCAAGGGCGGCGAGGCCCAGTACTTC. Its protein is CASRSKGGEAQYF. The entire variable domain, with the rest obtained from reference TRBV5-4 and TRBJ2-5, is as follows: ETGVTQSPTHLIKTRGQQVTLRCSSQSGHNTVSWYQQALGQGPQFIFQYYREEENGRGNFPPRFSGLQFPNYSSELNVNALELDDSALYLCASRSKGGEAQYFGPGTRLLVL.

This chain links TRBV5-1 with TRBJ2-1; TRBD1 matches at 11 bases. J gave up 7 bases and V 7 bases, and 13 bases lay outside the gene matches. Germline V lookup: CDR1 SGHRS, CDR2 YFSETQ. The CDR3 length is 16 residues. CDR3 nucleotides: TGCGCCAGCGGCCTGTCTCCGGGACAGGGGGAGAATGAGCAGTTCTTC. It yields the protein CASGLSPGQGENEQFF.

This clone has more than one count but fewer than ten. V usage is TRBV2 and J usage is TRBJ2-5, with D perhaps TRBD1 (6 bases). The CDR3 consists of 12 residues. CDR1 is SNHLY, CDR2 FYNNEI, per germline. V lost 7 bases, J lost 9 bases, and 15 bases lay in between. The CDR3: CASKGTYRAQYF. DNA for the CDR3: TGTGCCAGCAAAGGGACATACAGGGCCCAGTACTTC.

The chain couples TRBV2 to TRBJ2-5; 7 bases agree with TRBD2. The junction had 3 bases not matched to a gene; V was cut back by 0 bases and J by 5 bases. This CDR3 is built from 14 residues. CDR1 and CDR2 (germline): SNHLY, FYNNEI. The CDR3 loop is CASSEALAAETQYF. The CDR3 DNA reads as TGTGCCAGCAGTGAAGCGCTAGCGGCTGAGACCCAGTACTTC.

This clone has just a few counts. Other DNA sequences in the same sample also yield this CDR3. This chain links TRBV7-2 with TRBJ2-7; 12 bases match TRBD2. With V trimmed by 2 bases and J by 4 bases, 3 bases remained unmatched. CDR3 length: 15 residues. The germline CDR1 and CDR2 sequences are SGHTA and FQGNSA. CDR3 DNA sequence: TGTGCCAGCAGCTTACTAGCGGGAGGGCGGTACGAGCAGTACTTC. It codes for CASSLLAGGRYEQYF.

Only a few counts were recorded for this clone. The chain combines TRBV28 with TRBJ2-5; 8 nucleotides match TRBD2. CDR3 length equals 14 residues. The V segment lost 6 bases and the J segment 8 bases; nucleotides outside the gene matches: 11. Germline lookup yields CDR1 MDHEN and CDR2 SYDVKM. The CDR3 loop is CASRAGTRPLTQYF. In DNA, the CDR3 is TGTGCCAGCAGGGCCGGGACTAGACCTTTAACCCAGTACTTC.

This clone was detected a few times. This sample also contains other DNA sequences that code for the same CDR3. The chain carries TRBV4-2 and TRBJ2-7; either TRBD1 or TRBD2 may supply D (5 bases each). The V gene lost 0 bases and the J gene lost 2 bases, with 8 bases spanning the gap. The CDR3 covers 14 residues. Germline CDR1 LGHNA, CDR2 YNFKEQ. CDR3 loop: CASSQDRGAYEQYF. As DNA, the CDR3 is TGTGCCAGCAGCCAAGATAGGGGAGCCTACGAGCAGTACTTC.